The 9 T cell receptor beta chains below all came from one sample that was sequenced in a study of vaccination effects on CD4 cells after COVID-19. Profiled with immunoSEQ multiplex PCR; TCRdb holds only in-frame clones, not every one. The table includes some 25,000 clones, more than 70% detected once. Under the ViraFEST assay, PBMC were stimulated with viral peptide pools so that antigen-specific CD4+ T cells expanded. Sequencing was performed afterwards. Once cultured for approximately 10 days, the cells underwent separation to obtain CD4+ T cells. The person was diagnosed with PCR-confirmed SARS-CoV-2 infection between March and December 2020. Their antigen targets remain unknown. Specimen: CD4+ T cells from PBMCs cultured with SARS-CoV-2 spike peptides, collected before COVID-19 vaccination. The receptors stem from a human donor who had a prior SARS-CoV-2 infection.

V is TRBV29-1 and J is TRBJ1-4; D is unresolved. This CDR3 is built from 13 residues. The germline V and J ends were trimmed by 2 bases and 4 bases, with 8 bases remaining between them. Per germline, CDR1 SQVTM and CDR2 ANQGSEA. Written as DNA, the CDR3 is TGCAGCGTTGAACAGGAGAATAATGAAAAACTGTTTTTT. The encoded protein is CSVEQENNEKLFF.

The chain has TRBV11-2 and TRBJ2-1; TRBD2 matches 8 bases. The CDR3 runs to 15 residues. CDR1 and CDR2 (germline): SGHAT, FQNNGV. After removal of 0 bases from V and 7 bases from J, the junction contained 5 bases not matched to a gene. The CDR3 region is CASSLERGGPNEQFF. In nucleotides, the CDR3 is TGTGCCAGCAGCTTAGAACGGGGGGGCCCTAATGAGCAGTTCTTC.

The chain is built from TRBV14 and TRBJ1-1; no firm D call. The CDR3 length is 16 residues. In germline, CDR1 is SGHDN, CDR2 FVKESK. With 4 bases removed from V and 6 bases from J, the gap between germline ends came to 21 bases. CDR3 region: CASSLPGQLTDAEAFF. In DNA form, the CDR3 reads TGTGCCAGCAGCCTCCCGGGCCAACTGACGGACGCTGAAGCTTTCTTT.

J is TRBJ2-7 and V is TRBV12-3 or TRBV12-4, with TRBD2 as a possible D gene (5 bases). Trimming removed 6 bases at V and 2 bases at J, with 8 bases between. The CDR3 contains 12 residues. CDR3: CASRAGTYEQYF. The CDR3 coding sequence is TGTGCCAGCAGAGCCGGGACCTACGAGCAGTACTTC.

V gene TRBV5-8 combines with J gene TRBJ2-3; perhaps TRBD2 as D (5 bases). The V end was cut by 0 bases, the J end by 4 bases, with 6 bases between. The CDR3 has 13 amino acids. Germline V gives CDR1 SGHTS, CDR2 YDEGEE. The CDR3 nucleotides read TGTGCCAGCAGCTTGGCCGGGGCAGATACGCAGTATTTT. Translating it yields CASSLAGADTQYF.

This chain joins TRBV6-2 or TRBV6-3 and TRBJ1-5, with D possibly matching TRBD1 (6 bases). V was clipped by 2 bases and J by 0 bases, with 11 bases between them. Germline V gene lookup returns CDR1 MNHEY and CDR2 SVGEGT. The CDR3 runs 16 residues. The DNA of the CDR3 is TGTGCCAGCAGTTACGGGACACTCTATAGCAATCAGCCCCAGCATTTT. Amino acids: CASSYGTLYSNQPQHF.

The gene calls are TRBV27 and TRBJ2-7, with 8 bases matching TRBD1. The CDR3 length is 15 residues. From germline, CDR1 is MNHEY and CDR2 SMNVEV (reference sequence). The V gene end was trimmed by 0 bases and the J gene end by 9 bases; junction bases not matched to a gene: 10. This chain's CDR3 is CASSLSRTGNRVQYF. The CDR3 nucleotides read TGTGCCAGCAGTTTATCGAGGACAGGGAATCGAGTGCAGTACTTC.

This clone appeared a single time. The J gene is TRBJ2-2, the V gene TRBV6-1; 7 nucleotides match TRBD1. Germline values: CDR1 MNHNS, CDR2 SASEGT. V shed 2 bases and J 6 bases; nucleotides not matched to a gene: 6. The length of the CDR3 is 15 residues. The CDR3 sequence: CASSERGQFAGELFF. The CDR3 bases are TGTGCCAGCAGTGAAAGGGGACAGTTTGCCGGGGAGCTGTTTTTT.

The chain combines TRBV9 with TRBJ2-7; no clear D. The CDR3 spans 14 residues. Germline assignment: CDR1 SGDLS and CDR2 YYNGEE. V gave up 2 bases and J gave up 5 bases, with 14 bases separating them. DNA of the CDR3: TGTGCCAGCAGCGTTTCGGGCGAGTGGAACGAGCAGTACTTC. Translated, it gives CASSVSGEWNEQYF. Complete variable domain (other parts from reference TRBV9 and TRBJ2-7): DSGVTQTPKHLITATGQRVTLRCSPRSGDLSVYWYQQSLDQGLQFLIQYYNGEERAKGNILERFSAQQFPDLHSELNLSSLELGDSALYFCASSVSGEWNEQYFGPGTRLTVT.